Each of the 17 T cell receptor beta chains below was sequenced from the same sample in a study of T cell clonality in common variable immunodeficiency. Profiled with immunoSEQ multiplex PCR; TCRdb holds only in-frame clones, not every one. The sample has about 35,000 clones, none seen only once; the top ten hold approximately 2.8%. Sample: peripheral blood mononuclear cells. These receptors were taken from a person aged 18 to 75 in good health.

This clone has ten or more counts. The read gets to within 3 residues of the CDR3 end, and the germline J gene fills in the rest. The chain carries TRBV7-3 and TRBJ1-5; 10 nucleotides match TRBD1. Trimming cost V 9 bases and J 5 bases; bases outside gene matches: 13. In germline, CDR1 is SGHTA, CDR2 FQGTGA. CDR3 length: 16 amino acids. Incomplete CDR3 DNA: TGTGCCAGGGAGCCGGGACAGGGGTGTGGGGATCAGCCC. This gives the protein CAREPGQGCGDQP. The complete CDR3 sequence is CAREPGQGCGDQPQHF.

With regard to this clone: The read falls 3 residues short of the CDR3 end, and the missing part is taken from the germline J gene. The J gene is TRBJ2-5, the V gene TRBV11-3; D is undetermined. The CDR3 runs 13 residues. In germline, CDR1 is SGHNT, CDR2 YENEEA. Trimming took 3 bases from V and 2 from J, leaving 7 bases between them. This chain's CDR3 is CASSFAAQETQYF. Incomplete CDR3 DNA: TGTGCCAGCAGCTTTGCGGCACAAGAGACC.

This clone has a count of ten or more. From the germline J gene comes the end of the CDR3, since the read stops 3 residues before it. The chain joins TRBV7-2 to TRBJ2-1; weak D call: TRBD2 (6 bases). Between the trimmed V and J ends, which lost 2 bases and 6 bases, there was a span of 14 bases. The CDR3 sequence is 15 residues long. CDR1 is SGHTA and CDR2 is FQGNSA in the germline V gene. The sequenced CDR3 bases are TGTGCCAGCAGCTTAAGCTCGGGGGTGTTCAATGAG. It is translated as CASSLSSGVFNE. The complete CDR3 protein is CASSLSSGVFNEQFF.

This clone was seen repeatedly, ten times or more. The read ends 3 residues early relative to the CDR3; the germline J gene fills the gap. The chain uses TRBV5-1 and TRBJ1-2; perhaps TRBD1 as D (5 bases). The CDR3 loop spans 14 amino acids. The ends were cut back, 3 bases at V and 1 base at J, with 10 bases in the middle. Germline V gene sequence: CDR1 SGHRS, CDR2 YFSETQ. The CDR3 sequence: CASSSLGVNYGYTF. Incomplete CDR3 DNA: TGCGCCAGCAGCTCGTTAGGGGTTAACTATGGC.

Details on this clone: The CDR3 is cut off 3 residues early in the read; its end comes from the germline J gene. The gene calls are TRBV5-1 and TRBJ2-1; 9 bases agree with TRBD1. With 3 bases clipped from V and 3 bases from J, the junction kept 7 bases outside the gene matches. Germline lookup yields CDR1 SGHRS and CDR2 YFSETQ. The CDR3 covers 16 residues. The CDR3 loop reads CASSSRGGQGYNEQFF. Partial CDR3 DNA: TGCGCCAGCAGCTCCCGCGGGGGACAGGGCTACAATGAG.

This clone was detected ten times or more. Read coverage stops 3 residues before the CDR3 terminus; the germline J gene supplies the remainder. The rearrangement links TRBV10-1 to TRBJ2-7; TRBD1 matches 10 bases. V shed 5 bases and J 3 bases; nucleotides not matched to a gene: 10. The CDR3 runs 16 residues. Germline CDR1 WNHNN, CDR2 SYGVQD (reference sequence). The covered CDR3 bases are TGCGCCAGCAGTCCCTCGGCGGGGACAGGGGTCTACGAG. Translated, it gives CASSPSAGTGVYE. The full CDR3 protein reads CASSPSAGTGVYEQYF.

This clone has at least ten counts. The read terminates 3 residues before the CDR3 end, so the remaining end is supplied by the germline J gene. This chain connects TRBV20-1 to TRBJ2-7, with 8 positions matching TRBD2. Germline loops: CDR1 DFQATT, CDR2 SNEGSKA (reference sequence). V shed 3 bases, J shed 4 bases, and the junction held 11 bases outside the gene matches. The CDR3 loop spans 15 amino acids. The CDR3 here is CSARGPGTSGYEQYF. The CDR3 DNA, read in part, is TGCAGTGCTAGGGGCCCCGGGACTAGTGGGTACGAG.

For this clone: The read comes to an end 3 residues before the CDR3 does, leaving the germline J gene to fill in the end. This chain connects TRBV18 to TRBJ1-5, with D perhaps TRBD1 (5 bases). V gave up 4 bases and J gave up 5 bases, with 9 bases separating them. The CDR3 has 13 residues. Germline-derived CDR1 and CDR2 are KGHSH and LQKENI. CDR3 DNA (partial): TGTGCCAGCTCACTCGGCAGGGATCAGCCC. Translation: CASSLGRDQP. The entire CDR3 sequence reads CASSLGRDQPQHF.

On this clone: From the germline J gene comes the end of the CDR3, since the read stops 3 residues before it. This rearrangement joins TRBV5-1 to TRBJ2-5; 10 nucleotides line up with TRBD2. The CDR3 is 14 residues long. Germline V gene data show CDR1 as SGHRS and CDR2 as YFSETQ. The V and J ends lost 3 bases and 5 bases, in that order; junction bases with no gene match: 4. This CDR3 is CASSSGLAMETQYF. CDR3 DNA (partial): TGCGCCAGCAGCTCGGGACTAGCGATGGAGACC.

This clone has at least ten counts. Coverage ceases 3 residues before the CDR3 finishes, and the germline J gene fills in the end. This chain connects TRBV6-4 to TRBJ2-1; tentatively, D is TRBD1 (6 bases). Germline lookup yields CDR1 MRHNA and CDR2 SNTAGT. V gave up 4 bases and J gave up 6 bases, with 13 bases separating them. The CDR3 has 14 amino acids. Incomplete CDR3 DNA: TGTGCCAGCAGTGGGAGTATAGGGGGCAATGAG. Translating gives CASSGSIGGNE. The full CDR3 sequence reads CASSGSIGGNEQFF.

In this sample, this clone turned up many times. The DNA ends 3 residues before the CDR3 does, and the rest of the CDR3 is filled in from the germline J gene. The chain links TRBV18 to TRBJ2-7; 7 nucleotides match TRBD1. This CDR3 is 14 amino acids long. The V and J ends lost 1 base and 5 bases, in that order; junction bases with no gene match: 5. Germline assignment: CDR1 KGHSH and CDR2 LQKENI. Incomplete CDR3 DNA: TGTGCCAGCTCACCACGGACAGGAAGCAACGAG. Translating gives CASSPRTGSNE. The CDR3 reads in full as CASSPRTGSNEQYF.

This clone has at least ten counts. The CDR3 end falls 3 residues outside the read, so it is completed with the germline J gene. This chain joins TRBV30 and TRBJ1-5, with TRBD1 matching over 8 bases. V dropped 5 bases and J dropped 2; count of bases not matched to a gene: 8. This CDR3 region has 15 residues. Germline loops: CDR1 GTSNPN, CDR2 SVGIG (reference sequence). The CDR3: CAWVARGQGNQPQHF. CDR3 DNA, as far as it was read: TGTGCCTGGGTCGCCCGGGGACAGGGCAATCAGCCC.

This clone showed up many times. The read is 3 residues too short to cover the CDR3 end, so that end is filled in from the germline J gene. J is TRBJ2-2 and V is TRBV19, with 7 nucleotides matching TRBD2. The CDR3 runs to 17 residues. Per germline, CDR1 LNHDA and CDR2 SQIVND (reference sequence). With V trimmed by 5 bases and J by 3 bases, 12 bases remained unmatched. This CDR3 reads CASSFRPFSGHTGELFF. Partial CDR3 DNA: TGTGCCAGTAGTTTCCGACCCTTTAGCGGGCACACCGGGGAG.

This clone was recorded many times. CDR3 sequence reads: CSANLGEGEKLFF. CDR3 bases read: TGCAGTGCTAATCTCGGGGAAGGTGAAAAG. The chain employs TRBV20-1 and TRBJ2-2, with a weak D call TRBD2 (5 bases). The read ends 3 residues before the CDR3 terminus; that terminus is restored from the germline J gene. Looked up from germline, CDR1 is DFQATT and CDR2 is SNEGSKA (reference sequence). The length of the CDR3 is 13 residues.

This clone has a handful of counts. Sequencing ends 3 residues short of the CDR3 end; the germline J gene provides the rest. The chain is built from TRBV18 and TRBJ2-1; possibly TRBD1 for D (5 bases). V was clipped by 3 bases and J by 5 bases, with 8 bases between them. CDR3 length: 13 residues. Germline V gives CDR1 KGHSH, CDR2 LQKENI. The CDR3 here is CASSPSRDNEQFF. The covered CDR3 bases are TGTGCCAGCTCACCGTCCAGGGACAATGAG.

This clone was picked up many times. The read is 3 residues too short to cover the CDR3 end, so that end is filled in from the germline J gene. The gene calls are TRBV18 and TRBJ1-5, with D unclear. Germline-derived CDR1 and CDR2 are KGHSH and LQKENI. V was pared by 3 bases and J by 4 bases, with 10 bases between. The CDR3 length is 14 residues. The CDR3 DNA, read in part, is TGTGCCAGCTCACCCCTAGACGGTAATCAGCCC. It specifies CASSPLDGNQP. The whole CDR3 region reads CASSPLDGNQPQHF.

This clone was seen at least ten times. The read terminates 3 residues before the CDR3 end, so the remaining end is supplied by the germline J gene. J is TRBJ2-2 and V is TRBV18; 9 nucleotides align to TRBD1. V lost 3 bases to trimming and J lost 4 bases; unmatched junction nucleotides: 6. Germline lookup yields CDR1 KGHSH and CDR2 LQKENI. The CDR3 runs 16 residues. The CDR3 protein is CASSPQGQGGTGELFF. The CDR3 bases that were read are TGTGCCAGCTCACCCCAGGGACAGGGTGGCACCGGGGAG. The full variable domain, its missing parts supplied by reference TRBV18 and TRBJ2-2, is NAGVMQNPRHLVRRRGQEARLRCSPMKGHSHVYWYRQLPEEGLKFMVYLQKENIIDESGMPKERFSAEFPKEGPSILRIQQVVRGDSAAYFCASSPQGQGGTGELFFGEGSRLTVL.